This T cell receptor (beta chain) was obtained from a study of lymphopenia after photon versus proton radiotherapy. Regarding the study as a whole: Oligoclonal CD8+ Temra expansion after nadir drove photon patients' diversity drop. Photon-treated patients lost naive T cells and TCR diversity; proton-treated stayed stable.

Remarks on this clone: Its antigen is not identified.

Clones were read by immunoSEQ multiplex PCR, and TCRdb kept only the in-frame ones, dropping some. Among more than 80,000 clones listed, around four fifths were seen once. Germline V lookup: CDR1 LGHNA, CDR2 YSLEER. The CDR3 runs to 16 residues. Trimming at V came to 0 bases and at J to 2 bases, leaving 4 bases not matched to a gene. This clonotype originated in a man aged 55 to 70 with pancreatic cancer. The chain recombines TRBV4-3 with TRBJ2-3; 8 nucleotides line up with TRBD2. Sample: peripheral blood, taken from a patient treated with proton-based radiotherapy. In DNA, the CDR3 is TGCGCCAGCAGCCAAGACCGAGGACTAGCCACAGATACGCAGTATTTT. The encoded protein is CASSQDRGLATDTQYF.